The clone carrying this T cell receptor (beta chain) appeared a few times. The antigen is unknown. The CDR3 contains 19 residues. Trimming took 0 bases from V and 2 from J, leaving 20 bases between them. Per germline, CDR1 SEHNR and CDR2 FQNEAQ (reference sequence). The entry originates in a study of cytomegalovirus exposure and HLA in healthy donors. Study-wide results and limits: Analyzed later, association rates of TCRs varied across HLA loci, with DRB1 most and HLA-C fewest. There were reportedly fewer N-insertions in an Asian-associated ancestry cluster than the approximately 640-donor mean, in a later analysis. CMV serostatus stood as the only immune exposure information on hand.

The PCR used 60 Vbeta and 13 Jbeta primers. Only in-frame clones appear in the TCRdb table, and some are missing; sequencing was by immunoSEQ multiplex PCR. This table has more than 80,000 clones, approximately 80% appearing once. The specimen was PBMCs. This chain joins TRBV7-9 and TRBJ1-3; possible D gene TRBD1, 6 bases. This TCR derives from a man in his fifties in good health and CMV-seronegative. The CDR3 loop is CASSLAKQGIWLTGNTIYF. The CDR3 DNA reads TGTGCCAGCAGCTTAGCGAAACAGGGAATCTGGTTAACTGGAAACACCATATATTTT.